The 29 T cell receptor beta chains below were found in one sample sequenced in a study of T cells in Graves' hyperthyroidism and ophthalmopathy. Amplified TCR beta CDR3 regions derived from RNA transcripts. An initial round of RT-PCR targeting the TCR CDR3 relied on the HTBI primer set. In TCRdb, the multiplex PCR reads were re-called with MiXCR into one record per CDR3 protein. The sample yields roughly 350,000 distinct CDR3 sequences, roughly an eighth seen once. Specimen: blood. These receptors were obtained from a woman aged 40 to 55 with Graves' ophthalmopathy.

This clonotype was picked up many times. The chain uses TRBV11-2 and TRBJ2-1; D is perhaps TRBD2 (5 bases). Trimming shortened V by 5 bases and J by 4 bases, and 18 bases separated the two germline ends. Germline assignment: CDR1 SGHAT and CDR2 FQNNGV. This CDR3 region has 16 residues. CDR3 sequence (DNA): TGTGCCAGCAGCCTGCGGGTAAGGCCCCGATACAATGAGCAGTTCTTC. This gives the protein CASSLRVRPRYNEQFF.

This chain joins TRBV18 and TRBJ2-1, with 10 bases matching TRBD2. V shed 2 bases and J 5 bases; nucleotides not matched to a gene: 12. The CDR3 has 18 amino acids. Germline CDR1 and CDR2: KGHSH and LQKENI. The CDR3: CASSPYERGGRINNEQFF. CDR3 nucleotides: TGTGCCAGCTCACCATACGAGCGGGGGGGCCGTATCAACAATGAGCAGTTCTTC.

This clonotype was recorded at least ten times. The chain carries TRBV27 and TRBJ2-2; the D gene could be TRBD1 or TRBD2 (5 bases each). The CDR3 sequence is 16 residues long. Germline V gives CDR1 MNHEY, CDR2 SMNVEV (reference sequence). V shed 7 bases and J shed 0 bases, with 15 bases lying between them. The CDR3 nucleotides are TGTGCCAGCAAGAGGGAAGGGACCGCGAACACCGGGGAGCTGTTTTTT. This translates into CASKREGTANTGELFF.

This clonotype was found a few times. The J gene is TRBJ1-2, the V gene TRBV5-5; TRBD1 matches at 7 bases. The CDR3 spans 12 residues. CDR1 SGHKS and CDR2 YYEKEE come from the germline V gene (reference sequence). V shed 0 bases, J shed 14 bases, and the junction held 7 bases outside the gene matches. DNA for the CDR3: TGTGCCAGCAGCTTGGGACAGGGAAGAGGAACCTTC. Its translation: CASSLGQGRGTF.

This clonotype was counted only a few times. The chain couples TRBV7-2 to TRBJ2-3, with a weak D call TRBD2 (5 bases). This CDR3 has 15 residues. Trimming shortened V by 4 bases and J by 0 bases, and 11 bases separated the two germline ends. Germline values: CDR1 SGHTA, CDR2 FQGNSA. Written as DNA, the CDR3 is TGTGCCAGCAGCTACCAGACTATAAGCACAGATACGCAGTATTTT. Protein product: CASSYQTISTDTQYF.

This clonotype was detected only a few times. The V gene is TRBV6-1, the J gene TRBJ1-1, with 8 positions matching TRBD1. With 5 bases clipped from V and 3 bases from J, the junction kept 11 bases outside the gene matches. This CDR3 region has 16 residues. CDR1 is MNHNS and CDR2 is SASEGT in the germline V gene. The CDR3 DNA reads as TGTGCCAGCAGTTCCCACCCTTGGACAGGGTACACTGAAGCTTTCTTT. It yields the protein CASSSHPWTGYTEAFF.

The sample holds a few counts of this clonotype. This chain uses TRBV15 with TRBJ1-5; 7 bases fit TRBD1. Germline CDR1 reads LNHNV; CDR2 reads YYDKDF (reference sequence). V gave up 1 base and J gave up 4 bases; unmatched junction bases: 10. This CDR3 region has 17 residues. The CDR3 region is CATSRGGGQYGNQPQHF. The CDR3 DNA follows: TGTGCCACCAGCAGAGGAGGGGGACAGTACGGTAATCAGCCCCAGCATTTT. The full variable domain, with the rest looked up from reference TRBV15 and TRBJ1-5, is DAMVIQNPRYQVTQFGKPVTLSCSQTLNHNVMYWYQQKSSQAPKLLFHYYDKDFNNEADTPDNFQSRRPNTSFCFLDIRSPGLGDTAMYLCATSRGGGQYGNQPQHFGDGTRLSIL.

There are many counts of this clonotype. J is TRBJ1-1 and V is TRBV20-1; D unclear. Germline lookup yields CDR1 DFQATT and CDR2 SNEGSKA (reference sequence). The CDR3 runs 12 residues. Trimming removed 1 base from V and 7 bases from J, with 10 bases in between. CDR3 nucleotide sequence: TGCAGTGCTAGAGGGCAGACCATTGAAGCTTTCTTT. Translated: CSARGQTIEAFF.

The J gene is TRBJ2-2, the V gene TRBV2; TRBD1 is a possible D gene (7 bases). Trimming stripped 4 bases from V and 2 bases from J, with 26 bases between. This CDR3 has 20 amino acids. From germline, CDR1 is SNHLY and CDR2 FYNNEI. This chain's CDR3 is CASSAPRGDLSRHNTGELFF. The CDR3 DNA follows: TGTGCCAGCAGTGCACCCAGGGGGGACTTATCCAGACATAACACCGGGGAGCTGTTTTTT.

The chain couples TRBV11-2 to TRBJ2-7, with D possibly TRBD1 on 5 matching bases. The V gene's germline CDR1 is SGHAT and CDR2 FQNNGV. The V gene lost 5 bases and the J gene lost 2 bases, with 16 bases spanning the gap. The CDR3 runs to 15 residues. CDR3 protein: CASSPGGRAPYEQYF. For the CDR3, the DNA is TGTGCCAGCAGCCCAGGCGGCAGGGCACCCTACGAGCAGTACTTC.

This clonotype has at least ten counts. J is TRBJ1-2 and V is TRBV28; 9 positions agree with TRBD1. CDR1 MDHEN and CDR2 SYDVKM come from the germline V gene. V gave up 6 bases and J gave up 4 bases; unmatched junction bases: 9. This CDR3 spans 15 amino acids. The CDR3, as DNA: TGTGCCAGCAGGCGCCCGGGACAGGGACTCTATGGCTACACCTTC. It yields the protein CASRRPGQGLYGYTF.

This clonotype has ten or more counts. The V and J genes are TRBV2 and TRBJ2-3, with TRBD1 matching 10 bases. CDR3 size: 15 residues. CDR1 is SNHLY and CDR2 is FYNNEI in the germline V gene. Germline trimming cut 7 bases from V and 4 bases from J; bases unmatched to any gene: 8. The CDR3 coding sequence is TGTGCCAGCAACAGGGACAGGGGCCGATCAGATACGCAGTATTTT. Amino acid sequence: CASNRDRGRSDTQYF. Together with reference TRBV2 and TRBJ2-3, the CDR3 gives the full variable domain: EPEVTQTPSHQVTQMGQEVILRCVPISNHLYFYWYRQILGQKVEFLVSFYNNEISEKSEIFDDQFSVERPDGSNFTLKIRSTKLEDSAMYFCASNRDRGRSDTQYFGPGTRLTVL.

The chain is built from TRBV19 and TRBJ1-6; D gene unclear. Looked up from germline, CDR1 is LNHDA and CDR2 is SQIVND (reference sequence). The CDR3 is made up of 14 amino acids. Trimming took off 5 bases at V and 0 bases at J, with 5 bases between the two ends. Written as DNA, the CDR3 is TGTGCCAGTAGTGGGTTCTCCTATAATTCACCCCTCCACTTT. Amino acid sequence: CASSGFSYNSPLHF.

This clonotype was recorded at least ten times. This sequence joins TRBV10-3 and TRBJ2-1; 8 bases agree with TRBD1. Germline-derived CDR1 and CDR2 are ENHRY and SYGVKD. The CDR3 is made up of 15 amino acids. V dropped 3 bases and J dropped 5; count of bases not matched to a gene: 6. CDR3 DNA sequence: TGTGCCATCAGTGATAGTCAGGGGGCAAACAATGAGCAGTTCTTC. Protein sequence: CAISDSQGANNEQFF.

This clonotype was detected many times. CDR3 in DNA: TGTGCCAGCAGCTTAGCGGCGGGGGCTAATGAGCAGTTCTTC. Amino acids: CASSLAAGANEQFF. The chain combines TRBV7-2 with TRBJ2-1; tentative D call: TRBD2 (7 bases). V gave up 0 bases and J gave up 7 bases, with 10 bases separating them. CDR3 length equals 14 residues. The germline V gene encodes CDR1 SGHTA and CDR2 FQGNSA.

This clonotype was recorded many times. The CDR3 nucleotides read TGTGCCAGCACAATTAGCGGAGTCTACAATGAGCAGTTCTTC. It codes for CASTISGVYNEQFF. The chain has TRBV7-9 and TRBJ2-1; possibly TRBD2 for D (6 bases). CDR1 is SEHNR and CDR2 is FQNEAQ in the germline V gene (reference sequence). This CDR3 spans 14 amino acids. V lost 7 bases to trimming and J lost 3 bases, with 13 bases between them.

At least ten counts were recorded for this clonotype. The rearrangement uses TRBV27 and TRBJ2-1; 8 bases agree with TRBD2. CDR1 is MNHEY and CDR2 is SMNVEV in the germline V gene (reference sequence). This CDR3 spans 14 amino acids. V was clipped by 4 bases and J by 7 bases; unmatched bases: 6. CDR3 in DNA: TGTGCCAGCAGTTATAGCGGGAAATTAAATGAGCAGTTCTTC. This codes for CASSYSGKLNEQFF.

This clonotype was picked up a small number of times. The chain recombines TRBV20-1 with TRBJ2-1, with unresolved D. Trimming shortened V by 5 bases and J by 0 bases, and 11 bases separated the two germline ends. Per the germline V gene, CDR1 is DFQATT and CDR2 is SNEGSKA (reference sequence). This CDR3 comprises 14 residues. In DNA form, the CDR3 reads TGCAGTGCTTCTGACCCGAGCTCCTACAATGAGCAGTTCTTC. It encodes CSASDPSSYNEQFF.

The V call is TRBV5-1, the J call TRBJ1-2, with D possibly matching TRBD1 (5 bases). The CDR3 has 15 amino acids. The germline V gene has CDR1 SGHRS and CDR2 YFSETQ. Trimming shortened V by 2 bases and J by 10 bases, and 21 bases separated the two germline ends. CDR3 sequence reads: CASSFSPSKGNVYTF. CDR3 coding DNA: TGCGCCAGCAGCTTCTCACCATCGAAGGGGAATGTCTACACCTTC.

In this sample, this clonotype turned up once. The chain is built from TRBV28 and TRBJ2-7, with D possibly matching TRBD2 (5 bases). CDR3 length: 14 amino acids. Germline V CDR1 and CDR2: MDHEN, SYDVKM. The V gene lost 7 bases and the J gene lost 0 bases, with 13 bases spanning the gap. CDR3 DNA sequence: TGTGCCAGCACCAAAACGGGGAGCTCCTACGAGCAGTACTTC. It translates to CASTKTGSSYEQYF.

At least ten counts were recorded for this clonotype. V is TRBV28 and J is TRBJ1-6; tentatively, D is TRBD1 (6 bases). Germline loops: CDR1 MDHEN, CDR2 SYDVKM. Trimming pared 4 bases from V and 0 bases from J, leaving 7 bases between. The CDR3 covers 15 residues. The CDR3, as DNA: TGTGCCAGCAGTTCGGACAGCTCCTATAATTCACCCCTCCACTTT. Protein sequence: CASSSDSSYNSPLHF.

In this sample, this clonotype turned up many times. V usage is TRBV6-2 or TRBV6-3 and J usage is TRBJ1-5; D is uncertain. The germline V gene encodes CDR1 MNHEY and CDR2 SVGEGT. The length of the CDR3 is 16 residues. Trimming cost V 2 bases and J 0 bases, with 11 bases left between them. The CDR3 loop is CASSYVGGYSNQPQHF. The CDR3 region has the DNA TGTGCCAGCAGTTACGTCGGAGGCTATAGCAATCAGCCCCAGCATTTT.

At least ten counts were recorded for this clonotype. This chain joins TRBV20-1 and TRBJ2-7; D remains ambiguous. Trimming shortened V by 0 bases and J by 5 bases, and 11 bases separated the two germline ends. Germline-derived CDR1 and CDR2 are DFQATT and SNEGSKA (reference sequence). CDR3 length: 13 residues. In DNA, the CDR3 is TGCAGTGCTAGAGATACAGTGGTCCACGAGCAGTACTTC. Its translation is CSARDTVVHEQYF.

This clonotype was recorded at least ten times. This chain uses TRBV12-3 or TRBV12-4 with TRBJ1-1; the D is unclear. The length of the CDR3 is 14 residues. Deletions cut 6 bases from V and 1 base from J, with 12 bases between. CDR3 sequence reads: CASSHSGRNTEAFF. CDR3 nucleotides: TGTGCCAGCAGCCATTCGGGAAGGAACACTGAAGCTTTCTTT.

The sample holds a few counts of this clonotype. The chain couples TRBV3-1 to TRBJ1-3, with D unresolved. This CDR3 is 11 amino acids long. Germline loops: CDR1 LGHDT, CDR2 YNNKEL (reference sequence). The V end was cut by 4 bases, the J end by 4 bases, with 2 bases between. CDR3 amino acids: CASSRGNTIYF. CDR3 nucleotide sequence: TGTGCCAGCAGCCGGGGAAACACCATATATTTT.

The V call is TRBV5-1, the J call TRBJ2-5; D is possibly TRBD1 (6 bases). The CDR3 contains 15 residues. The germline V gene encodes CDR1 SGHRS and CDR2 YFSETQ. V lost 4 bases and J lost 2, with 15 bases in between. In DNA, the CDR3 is TGCGCCAGCAGCGGGTCCGGGACAAGGCAAGAGACCCAGTACTTC. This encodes CASSGSGTRQETQYF.

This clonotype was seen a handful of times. The DNA of the CDR3 is TGCAGCGTTGAAATACTAGCGCGGGAGCAGTACTTC. As protein: CSVEILAREQYF. This rearrangement joins TRBV29-1 to TRBJ2-7; 7 bases map to TRBD2. This CDR3 is 12 amino acids long. CDR1 and CDR2 from the germline V gene are SQVTM and ANQGSEA. V was clipped by 2 bases and J by 7 bases; unmatched bases: 5.

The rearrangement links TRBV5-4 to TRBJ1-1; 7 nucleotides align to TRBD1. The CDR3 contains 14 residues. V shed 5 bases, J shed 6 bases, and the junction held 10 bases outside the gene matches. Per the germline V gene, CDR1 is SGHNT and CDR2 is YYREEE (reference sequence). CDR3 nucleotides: TGTGCCAGCAGTTCTGACAGGGAAATCTCTGAAGCTTTCTTT. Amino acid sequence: CASSSDREISEAFF.

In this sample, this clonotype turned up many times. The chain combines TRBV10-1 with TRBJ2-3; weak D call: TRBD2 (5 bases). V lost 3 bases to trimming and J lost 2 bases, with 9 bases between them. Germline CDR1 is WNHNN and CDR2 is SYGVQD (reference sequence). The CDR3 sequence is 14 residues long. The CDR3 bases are TGCGCCAGCAGTGAAGGACTGCTCACAGATACGCAGTATTTT. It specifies CASSEGLLTDTQYF.